Following are 17 T cell receptor beta chains from one sample sequenced in a study of blood T cell repertoires in COVID-19. TCRdb keeps only in-frame clones here, not all; method: immunoSEQ multiplex PCR. The sample has about 250,000 clones, around nine tenths seen once; the top ten hold 1.5% to 2%. Sequencing was performed on peripheral blood. These receptor sequences come from an older woman who had recovered from COVID-19.

The J gene is TRBJ2-7, the V gene TRBV5-1; D possibly corresponds to TRBD1 (7 bases). Trimming took off 0 bases at V and 5 bases at J, with 15 bases between the two ends. Germline CDR1 and CDR2: SGHRS and YFSETQ. This CDR3 has 15 residues. CDR3 bases: TGCGCCAGCAGCTTGGTTAGCAGGGGGGTTAACGAGCAGTACTTC. Protein product: CASSLVSRGVNEQYF. Full variable domain (missing parts from reference TRBV5-1 and TRBJ2-7): KAGVTQTPRYLIKTRGQQVTLSCSPISGHRSVSWYQQTPGQGLQFLFEYFSETQRNKGNFPGRFSGRQFSNSRSEMNVSTLELGDSALYLCASSLVSRGVNEQYFGPGTRLTVT.

The CDR3 is CASSFIPNEKLFF. CDR3 coding DNA: TGTGCCAGCAGCTTTATCCCCAATGAAAAACTGTTTTTT. V is TRBV7-3 and J is TRBJ1-4; D is ambiguous. The CDR3 spans 13 residues. The germline V gene encodes CDR1 SGHTA and CDR2 FQGTGA. The V end was cut by 3 bases, the J end by 5 bases, with 7 bases between. Full variable domain (missing parts from reference TRBV7-3 and TRBJ1-4): GAGVSQTPSNKVTEKGKYVELRCDPISGHTALYWYRQSLGQGPEFLIYFQGTGAADDSGLPNDRFFAVRPEGSVSTLKIQRTERGDSAVYLCASSFIPNEKLFFGSGTQLSVL.

The V and J genes are TRBV5-1 and TRBJ2-1, with TRBD1 matching over 8 bases. The CDR3 length is 15 residues. Germline V gives CDR1 SGHRS, CDR2 YFSETQ. With V trimmed by 4 bases and J by 7 bases, 10 bases remained unmatched. Here the CDR3 DNA reads TGCGCCAGCAGCAGTTTACAGGGGGACGGGAATGAGCAGTTCTTC. Amino acid sequence: CASSSLQGDGNEQFF.

This chain joins TRBV5-6 and TRBJ1-6, with 9 bases fitting TRBD1. Trimming removed 4 bases from V and 7 bases from J; junction bases left unmatched: 3. CDR1 and CDR2 from the germline V gene are SGHDT and YYEEEE. The length of the CDR3 is 14 residues. Here the CDR3 reads CASSPGQGNSPLHF. The DNA of the CDR3 is TGTGCCAGCAGCCCTGGACAGGGGAATTCACCCCTCCACTTT.

The rearrangement joins TRBV27 to TRBJ1-6; D is unresolved. The germline V gene encodes CDR1 MNHEY and CDR2 SMNVEV (reference sequence). This CDR3 spans 15 amino acids. V was cut by 7 bases and J by 7 bases, with 17 bases left in between. The CDR3 sequence: CASNSRPGGNSPLHF. DNA for the CDR3: TGTGCCAGCAACTCCAGGCCCGGTGGGAATTCACCCCTCCACTTT.

V is TRBV24-1 and J is TRBJ1-1, with 7 bases matching TRBD1. The CDR3 runs to 15 residues. Germline V lookup: CDR1 KGHDR, CDR2 SFDVKD. V was pared by 2 bases and J by 4 bases, with 6 bases of the junction left unmatched. The CDR3, as DNA: TGTGCCACCAGTGATTGTTACAGGGGTTTCACTGAAGCTTTCTTT. Translating gives CATSDCYRGFTEAFF.

The DNA for the CDR3 is TGTGCCACCAGTGGGGGGCCGGCAGATACGCAGTATTTT. Translation: CATSGGPADTQYF. The chain combines TRBV24-1 with TRBJ2-3; weak D call: TRBD1 (6 bases). V was clipped by 5 bases and J by 4 bases, with 9 bases between them. The germline V gene has CDR1 KGHDR and CDR2 SFDVKD. CDR3 length: 13 residues.

The chain is built from TRBV18 and TRBJ2-2, with TRBD2 as a possible D gene (7 bases). The CDR3 contains 16 residues. With 0 bases removed from V and 7 bases from J, the gap between germline ends came to 15 bases. CDR1 and CDR2 (germline): KGHSH, LQKENI. The CDR3 nucleotides read TGTGCCAGCTCACCACCGATCGGGGGGCTAGGCGGGGAGCTGTTTTTT. As protein: CASSPPIGGLGGELFF.

J is TRBJ1-6 and V is TRBV6-4; 11 nucleotides agree with TRBD1. With 4 bases clipped from V and 7 bases from J, the junction kept 3 bases outside the gene matches. This CDR3 has 15 residues. Germline CDR1 and CDR2: MRHNA and SNTAGT. The CDR3 protein is CASSVGTGGNSPLHF. DNA for the CDR3: TGTGCCAGCAGTGTTGGGACAGGGGGGAATTCACCCCTCCACTTT.

The rearrangement links TRBV15 to TRBJ1-1, with TRBD1 as a possible D gene (5 bases). V was clipped by 0 bases and J by 8 bases, with 22 bases between them. The CDR3 is 17 amino acids. Germline assignment: CDR1 LNHNV and CDR2 YYDKDF (reference sequence). CDR3 in DNA: TGTGCCACCAGCAGAGATCTACGACAGCCCCGGTACGCGGAAGCTTTCTTT. Translating it yields CATSRDLRQPRYAEAFF.

J is TRBJ2-3 and V is TRBV5-5; 11 bases line up with TRBD2. V was clipped by 4 bases and J by 0 bases; unmatched bases: 4. The CDR3 covers 16 residues. Germline V gene data show CDR1 as SGHKS and CDR2 as YYEKEE (reference sequence). The chain's CDR3 is CASSPGTSGSTDTQYF. The DNA for the CDR3 is TGTGCCAGCAGCCCCGGGACTAGCGGTAGCACAGATACGCAGTATTTT.

The chain has TRBV2 and TRBJ1-5; D is unclear. The CDR3 loop spans 13 amino acids. The germline V gene has CDR1 SNHLY and CDR2 FYNNEI. V shed 4 bases and J shed 6 bases, with 10 bases lying between them. The CDR3: CASSARETQPQHF. Written as DNA, the CDR3 is TGTGCCAGCAGTGCGAGGGAAACTCAGCCCCAGCATTTT.

This clone is a singleton in its sample. This sequence joins TRBV25-1 and TRBJ1-6, with 9 bases aligning to TRBD1. The V gene end was trimmed by 6 bases and the J gene end by 9 bases; junction bases not matched to a gene: 9. CDR3 length: 15 residues. Germline lookup yields CDR1 MGHDK and CDR2 SYGVNS. CDR3 loop: CASSARTGDRSPLHF. The CDR3 DNA sequence: TGTGCCAGCAGCGCCCGGACAGGGGATCGTTCACCCCTCCACTTT.

The chain carries TRBV3-1 (or the pseudogene TRBV3-2) and TRBJ1-1; weak D call: TRBD1 (5 bases). CDR3 length equals 13 residues. Per the germline V gene, CDR1 is LGHDT and CDR2 is YNNKEL (reference sequence). Trimming pared 4 bases from V and 5 bases from J, leaving 11 bases between. The CDR3 is CASSLSGRTEAFF. The CDR3 DNA reads TGTGCCAGCAGCCTTTCAGGGAGGACTGAAGCTTTCTTT.

This rearrangement joins TRBV2 to TRBJ2-1, with 8 nucleotides matching TRBD2. The V segment lost 3 bases and the J segment 8 bases; nucleotides outside the gene matches: 9. This CDR3 region has 15 residues. The germline V gene has CDR1 SNHLY and CDR2 FYNNEI. The CDR3, as DNA: TGTGCCAGCAGTGAGGCCGGGGGGGTGATCGATGAGCAGTTCTTC. This encodes CASSEAGGVIDEQFF.

The chain employs TRBV21-1 and TRBJ1-4; the table's D call, TRBD1, has no DNA check behind it. TRBV21-1 is marked as a pseudogene. This CDR3 comprises 15 residues. The DNA of the CDR3 is TGTGCCAGCAGCAAAGGCAGGGGAAGAAAGGAAAAACTGTTTTTT. Its translation is CASSKGRGRKEKLFF.

The chain links TRBV7-3 to TRBJ1-5, with D hard to call. The CDR3 sequence is 14 residues long. Germline loops: CDR1 SGHTA, CDR2 FQGTGA. Trimming cost V 2 bases and J 3 bases, with 8 bases left between them. The CDR3 DNA sequence: TGTGCCAGCAGCTTACACAATAACAATCAGCCCCAGCATTTT. Translating it yields CASSLHNNNQPQHF.